The 8 T cell receptor beta chains below all came from one sample that was sequenced in a study of blood T cells in healthy people across ages. The use of a sample-barcoded 5' primer and a J-beta primer mix characterized a second PCR of 7 to 11 cycles. TCRdb passed the 5' RACE reads through MiXCR, listing each CDR3 protein once. This sample has around 870,000 distinct CDR3 sequences; about 30% occur once, and the top ten carry roughly 17%. The sample comprised blood. These receptors were obtained from a woman older than 75 in good health.

This clonotype was seen a few times. This may arise from a read error, as a much more abundant clone is one base away. The chain links TRBV6-5 to TRBJ2-1; 8 nucleotides agree with TRBD1. Germline V gene sequence: CDR1 MNHEY, CDR2 SVGAGI. There are 17 residues in the CDR3. The CDR3 reads CAGSYSPRLDRANEQFF. CDR3 DNA: TGTGCCGGCAGTTATTCCCCACGCCTGGACAGGGCAAATGAGCAGTTCTTC.

This clonotype came up many times. This chain connects TRBV20-1 to TRBJ2-5; D gene ambiguous. Looked up from germline, CDR1 is DFQATT and CDR2 is SNEGSKA (reference sequence). CDR3 length: 11 residues. Trimming stripped 7 bases from V and 2 bases from J, with 8 bases between. This CDR3 reads CSGVSQETQYF. The CDR3 DNA reads TGCAGTGGGGTTAGTCAAGAGACCCAGTACTTC.

This clonotype came up many times. This rearrangement joins TRBV4-2 to TRBJ1-6; 7 nucleotides align to TRBD1. The CDR3 is made up of 15 amino acids. In germline, CDR1 is LGHNA, CDR2 YNFKEQ. V trimming: 3 bases; J trimming: 10 bases; junction bases outside the gene matches: 9. The CDR3 DNA is TGTGCCAGCAGCCAGGAGACAGGGAGTTCGTCACCCCTCCACTTT. This sequence encodes CASSQETGSSSPLHF.

This sequence joins TRBV20-1 and TRBJ2-5; 8 bases fit TRBD1. The assigned J gene may be wrong: the sequence end matches TRBJ2-7 better. The CDR3 is 14 amino acids. CDR1 DFQATT and CDR2 SNEGSKA come from the germline V gene (reference sequence). The CDR3 loop is CSARTPGQGGEQYF. DNA of the CDR3: TGCAGTGCTAGAACCCCCGGACAGGGAGGCGAGCAGTACTTC.

This clonotype was detected many times. With a much larger clone just one base away, this may be a read error. The chain joins TRBV6-2 or TRBV6-3 to TRBJ2-5; 8 bases fit TRBD2. Trimming cost V 6 bases and J 11 bases; bases outside gene matches: 11. The CDR3 runs 13 residues. Per the germline V gene, CDR1 is MNHEY and CDR2 is SVGEGT. CDR3 DNA: TGTGCCAGCAGCCCTCTCCTTACTAGCGGACAGTACTTC. The encoded protein is CASSPLLTSGQYF.

There are a few counts of this clonotype. The chain combines TRBV5-5 with TRBJ2-7; 7 nucleotides match TRBD1. Germline V CDR1 and CDR2: SGHKS, YYEKEE (reference sequence). CDR3 length: 14 residues. The V gene end was trimmed by 4 bases and the J gene end by 5 bases; junction bases not matched to a gene: 9. DNA for the CDR3: TGTGCCAGCAGCCCGATGACAGGGTCTAACGAGCAGTACTTC. Its protein is CASSPMTGSNEQYF.

This clonotype has at least ten counts. The rearrangement links TRBV4-3 to TRBJ1-2, with D hard to call. The CDR3 has 13 residues. Trimming took 1 base from V and 8 from J, leaving 11 bases between them. The germline V gene encodes CDR1 LGHNA and CDR2 YSLEER. CDR3 in amino acids: CASSQAVGDGYTF. Here the CDR3 DNA reads TGCGCCAGCAGCCAAGCAGTAGGTGACGGCTACACCTTC.

This chain connects TRBV12-5 to TRBJ2-3; possibly TRBD1 or TRBD2 for D (6 bases each). Germline-derived CDR1 and CDR2 are LGHNT and FRNRAP. This CDR3 comprises 16 residues. Trimming left V 6 bases short and J 0 bases short, with 16 bases between. The CDR3 spells CASGSGARPSTDTQYF. Written as DNA, the CDR3 is TGTGCTAGTGGCTCGGGGGCCAGACCTAGCACAGATACGCAGTATTTT.